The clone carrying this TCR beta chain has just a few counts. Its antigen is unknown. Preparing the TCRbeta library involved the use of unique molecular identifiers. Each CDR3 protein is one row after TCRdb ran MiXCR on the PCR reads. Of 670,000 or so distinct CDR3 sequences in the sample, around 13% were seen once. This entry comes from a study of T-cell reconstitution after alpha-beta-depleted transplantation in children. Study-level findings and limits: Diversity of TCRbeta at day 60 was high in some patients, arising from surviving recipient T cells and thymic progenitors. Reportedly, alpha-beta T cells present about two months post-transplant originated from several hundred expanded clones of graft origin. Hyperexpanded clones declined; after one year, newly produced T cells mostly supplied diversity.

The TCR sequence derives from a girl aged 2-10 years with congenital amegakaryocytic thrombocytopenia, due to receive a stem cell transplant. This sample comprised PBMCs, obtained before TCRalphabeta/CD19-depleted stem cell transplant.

CDR3 coding DNA: TGCGCCAGCAGCTCACATGACAGTCCAGATCCCCCCGATTACGAGCAGTACTTC. Protein product: CASSSHDSPDPPDYEQYF. The chain has TRBV5-1 and TRBJ2-7; D may be TRBD1 (5 bases). The germline V gene has CDR1 SGHRS and CDR2 YFSETQ. Trimming shortened V by 3 bases and J by 4 bases, and 26 bases separated the two germline ends. The CDR3 is 18 amino acids.